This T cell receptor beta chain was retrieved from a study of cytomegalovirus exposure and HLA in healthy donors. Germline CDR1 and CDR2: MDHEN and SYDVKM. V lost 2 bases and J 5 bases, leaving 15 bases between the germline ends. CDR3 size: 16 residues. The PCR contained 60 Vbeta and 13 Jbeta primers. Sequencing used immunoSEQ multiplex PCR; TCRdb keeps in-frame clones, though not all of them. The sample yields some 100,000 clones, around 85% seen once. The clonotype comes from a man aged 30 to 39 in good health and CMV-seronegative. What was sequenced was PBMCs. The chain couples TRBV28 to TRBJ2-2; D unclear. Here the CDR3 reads CASSLKWAFGTGELFF. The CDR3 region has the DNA TGTGCCAGCAGTTTAAAGTGGGCTTTTGGGACCGGGGAGCTGTTTTTT. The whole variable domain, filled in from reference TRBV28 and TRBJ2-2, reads DVKVTQSSRYLVKRTGEKVFLECVQDMDHENMFWYRQDPGLGLRLIYFSYDVKMKEKGDIPEGYSVSREKKERFSLILESASTNQTSMYLCASSLKWAFGTGELFFGEGSRLTVL.